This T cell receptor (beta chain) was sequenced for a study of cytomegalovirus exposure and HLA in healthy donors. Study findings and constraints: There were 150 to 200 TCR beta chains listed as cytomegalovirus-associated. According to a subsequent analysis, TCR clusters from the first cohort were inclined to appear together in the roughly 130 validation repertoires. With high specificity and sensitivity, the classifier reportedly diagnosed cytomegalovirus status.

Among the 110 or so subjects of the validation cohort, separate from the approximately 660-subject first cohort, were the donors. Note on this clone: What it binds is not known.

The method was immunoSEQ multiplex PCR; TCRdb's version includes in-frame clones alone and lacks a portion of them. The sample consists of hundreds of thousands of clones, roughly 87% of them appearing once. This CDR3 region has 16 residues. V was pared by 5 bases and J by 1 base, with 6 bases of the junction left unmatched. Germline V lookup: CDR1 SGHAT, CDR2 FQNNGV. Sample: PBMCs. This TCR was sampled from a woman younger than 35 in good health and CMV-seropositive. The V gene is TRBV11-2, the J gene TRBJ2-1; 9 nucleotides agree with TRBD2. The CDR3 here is CASSAHSGSSYNEQFF. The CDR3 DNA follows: TGTGCCAGCAGCGCACATAGCGGGAGTTCCTACAATGAGCAGTTCTTC.